These 9 T cell receptor beta chains were all obtained from the same sample, sequenced in a study of OX40 agonist ivuxolimab in advanced cancers. Library creation used the immunoSEQ multiplex PCR assay. TCRdb limited this immuneACCESS table to in-frame rearrangements with V and J called. A share of clones is missing; checked studies link under half to unresolved V genes, and the rest is unexplained. The sample yields thousands of clones; about 71% were counted once. Clones ranked in the top ten supply around three fifths of the sample. The sample was CD4+ or CD8+ T cells sorted from blood, taken in a trial of the OX40 agonist ivuxolimab. These TCRs come from an adult with an advanced solid tumor such as melanoma, head and neck, liver or kidney cancer.

The V call is TRBV21-1, the J call TRBJ1-1; the DNA was not used to check the table's D call, TRBD1. TRBV21-1 is tagged as a pseudogene. The CDR3 consists of 15 residues. As DNA, the CDR3 is TGTGCCAGCAGCGCCAGGGACAGGCAGAACACTGAAGCTTTCTTT. This translates into CASSARDRQNTEAFF.

This chain connects TRBV9 to TRBJ2-5; 8 positions agree with TRBD2. Losses at the gene ends were 4 bases for V and 5 bases for J; bases not matched to a gene: 10. Germline CDR1 SGDLS, CDR2 YYNGEE. The CDR3 totals 15 residues. The chain's CDR3 is CASSPGGRAQETQYF. CDR3 sequence (DNA): TGTGCCAGCAGCCCGGGGGGGAGGGCTCAGGAGACCCAGTACTTC.

The genes are TRBV4-3 and TRBJ2-7; a weak D match, TRBD1 (6 bases). This CDR3 region has 13 residues. V dropped 4 bases and J dropped 1 base, with 8 bases sitting between them. Germline V gene data show CDR1 as LGHNA and CDR2 as YSLEER. The CDR3 here is CASSPGQSYEQYF. CDR3 coding DNA: TGCGCCAGCAGCCCCGGACAGTCCTACGAGCAGTACTTC.

This clone is termed medium-sized. The chain employs TRBV30 and TRBJ1-2; possible D gene TRBD1, 5 bases. CDR3 size: 14 residues. Germline loops: CDR1 GTSNPN, CDR2 SVGIG (reference sequence). Between the trimmed V and J ends, which lost 4 bases and 8 bases, there was a span of 20 bases. CDR3 nucleotide sequence: TGTGCCTGGACCACTCACCTGGACCCAGGGGGCTACACCTTC. Translation gives CAWTTHLDPGGYTF.

The chain carries TRBV19 and TRBJ1-2; 8 bases align to TRBD1. The V segment lost 5 bases and the J segment 8 bases; nucleotides outside the gene matches: 13. The CDR3 consists of 15 residues. Germline V gene sequence: CDR1 LNHDA, CDR2 SQIVND (reference sequence). The CDR3 protein is CASSVKQGGLFGYTF. The CDR3, as DNA: TGTGCCAGTAGTGTAAAACAGGGGGGGCTCTTCGGCTACACCTTC.

The chain carries TRBV6-5 and TRBJ1-6; TRBD1 is a possible D gene (6 bases). The CDR3 is 15 amino acids. CDR1 MNHEY and CDR2 SVGAGI come from the germline V gene. The germline V and J ends were trimmed by 6 bases and 6 bases, with 15 bases remaining between them. In DNA, the CDR3 is TGTGCCAGCAGCTTCGAAGGGGGTACTAATTCACCCCTCCACTTT. Its protein product is CASSFEGGTNSPLHF.

This clone showed up just a few times. The chain recombines TRBV4-3 with TRBJ2-4, with 8 bases lining up with TRBD2. Germline CDR1 reads LGHNA; CDR2 reads YSLEER. V dropped 2 bases and J dropped 8; count of bases not matched to a gene: 8. CDR3 length: 15 residues. In DNA form, the CDR3 reads TGCGCCAGCAGCCAACAACACAGCGGGAGTTACATTCAGTACTTC. Protein sequence: CASSQQHSGSYIQYF.

The chain is built from TRBV6-1 and TRBJ2-7, with D unresolved. CDR1 is MNHNS, CDR2 SASEGT, per germline. V was trimmed by 5 bases and J by 1 base, leaving 6 bases between them. This CDR3 has 12 amino acids. The CDR3 spells CASSPISYEQYF. The DNA for the CDR3 is TGTGCCAGCAGTCCTATTTCCTACGAGCAGTACTTC.

This sequence joins TRBV11-2 and TRBJ1-4; possibly TRBD1 for D (6 bases). The CDR3 has 17 residues. Germline CDR1 reads SGHAT; CDR2 reads FQNNGV. V was shortened by 2 bases and J by 3 bases, with 16 bases between the two germline ends. The chain's CDR3 is CASSLRRGGTANEKLFF. The CDR3 DNA reads TGTGCCAGCAGCTTACGCAGGGGAGGGACTGCTAATGAAAAACTGTTTTTT. Filled out from reference TRBV11-2 and TRBJ1-4, the complete variable domain reads EAGVAQSPRYKIIEKRQSVAFWCNPISGHATLYWYQQILGQGPKLLIQFQNNGVVDDSQLPKDRFSAERLKGVDSTLKIQPAKLEDSAVYLCASSLRRGGTANEKLFFGSGTQLSVL.